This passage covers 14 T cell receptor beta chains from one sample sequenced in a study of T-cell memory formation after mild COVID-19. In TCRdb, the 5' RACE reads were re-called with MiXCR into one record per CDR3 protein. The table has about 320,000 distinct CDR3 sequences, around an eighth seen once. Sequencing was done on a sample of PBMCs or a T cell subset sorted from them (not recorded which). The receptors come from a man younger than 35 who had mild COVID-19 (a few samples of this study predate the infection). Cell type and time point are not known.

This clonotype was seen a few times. For the CDR3, the DNA is TGTGCCAGCAGTTACGAACAGGGGGAGATCTACGAGCAGTACGTC. Translating gives CASSYEQGEIYEQYV. This chain connects TRBV6-2 or TRBV6-3 to TRBJ2-7; 8 bases line up with TRBD1. CDR1 and CDR2 from the germline V gene are MNHEY and SVGEGT. CDR3 length equals 15 residues. V shed 2 bases, J shed 3 bases, and the junction held 6 bases outside the gene matches.

The CDR3: CASIRPTPSGNTIYF. As DNA, the CDR3 is TGCGCCAGCATCCGACCCACACCCTCTGGAAACACCATATATTTT. The chain employs TRBV23-1 and TRBJ1-3; D is unclear. TRBV23-1 is designated an ORF whose function remains uncertain. Trimming stripped 7 bases from V and 0 bases from J, with 13 bases between. CDR3 length equals 15 residues.

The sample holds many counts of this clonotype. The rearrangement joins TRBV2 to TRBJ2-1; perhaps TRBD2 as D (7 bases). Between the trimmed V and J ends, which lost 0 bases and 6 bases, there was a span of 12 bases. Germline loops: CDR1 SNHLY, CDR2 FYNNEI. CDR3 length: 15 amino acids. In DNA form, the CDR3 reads TGTGCCAGCAGTGAAGCGGGCCGGGGGGCCAATGAGCAGTTCTTC. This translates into CASSEAGRGANEQFF.

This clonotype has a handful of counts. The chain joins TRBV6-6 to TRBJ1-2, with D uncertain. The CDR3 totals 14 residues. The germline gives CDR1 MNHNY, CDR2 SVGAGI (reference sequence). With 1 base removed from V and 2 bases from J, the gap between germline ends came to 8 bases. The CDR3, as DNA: TGTGCCAGCAGTTACTTGGACGGCAACTATGGCTACACCTTC. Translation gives CASSYLDGNYGYTF.

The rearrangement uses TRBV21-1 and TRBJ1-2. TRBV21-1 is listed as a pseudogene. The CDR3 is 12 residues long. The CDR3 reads CASSTREDGYTF. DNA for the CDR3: TGTGCCAGCAGCACCAGGGAGGACGGCTACACCTTC.

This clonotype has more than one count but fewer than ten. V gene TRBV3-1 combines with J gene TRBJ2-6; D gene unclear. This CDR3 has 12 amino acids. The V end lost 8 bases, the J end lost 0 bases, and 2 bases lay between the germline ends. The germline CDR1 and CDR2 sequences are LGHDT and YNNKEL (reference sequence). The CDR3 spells CASLSGANVLTF. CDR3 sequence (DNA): TGTGCCAGCCTCTCTGGGGCCAACGTCCTGACTTTC.

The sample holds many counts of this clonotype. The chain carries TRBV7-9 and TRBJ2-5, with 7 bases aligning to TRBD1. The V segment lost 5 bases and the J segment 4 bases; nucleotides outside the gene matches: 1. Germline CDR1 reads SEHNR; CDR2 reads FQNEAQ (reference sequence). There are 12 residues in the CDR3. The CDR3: CASSRDRETQYF. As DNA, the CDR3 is TGTGCCAGCAGCCGGGACAGAGAGACCCAGTACTTC.

CDR3 protein: CASSFNRFNTIYF. The CDR3, as DNA: TGTGCCAGCAGCTTCAACAGATTTAACACCATATATTTT. The chain recombines TRBV7-2 with TRBJ1-3; D remains ambiguous. Germline CDR1 reads SGHTA; CDR2 reads FQGNSA. Trimming removed 3 bases at V and 7 bases at J, with 10 bases between. The CDR3 is made up of 13 amino acids.

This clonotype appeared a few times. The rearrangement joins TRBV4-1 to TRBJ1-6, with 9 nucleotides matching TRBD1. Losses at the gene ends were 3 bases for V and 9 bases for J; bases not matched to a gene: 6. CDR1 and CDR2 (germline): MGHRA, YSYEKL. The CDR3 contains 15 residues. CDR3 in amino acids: CASSQGQGLGSPLHF. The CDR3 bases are TGCGCCAGCAGCCAGGGACAGGGACTGGGTTCACCCCTCCACTTT.

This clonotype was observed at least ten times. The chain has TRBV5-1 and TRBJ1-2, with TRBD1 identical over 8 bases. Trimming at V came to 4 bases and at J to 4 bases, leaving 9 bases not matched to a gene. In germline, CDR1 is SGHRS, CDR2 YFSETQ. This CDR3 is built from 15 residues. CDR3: CASSLWTGRAYGYTF. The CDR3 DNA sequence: TGCGCCAGCAGCCTATGGACAGGGCGGGCCTATGGCTACACCTTC.

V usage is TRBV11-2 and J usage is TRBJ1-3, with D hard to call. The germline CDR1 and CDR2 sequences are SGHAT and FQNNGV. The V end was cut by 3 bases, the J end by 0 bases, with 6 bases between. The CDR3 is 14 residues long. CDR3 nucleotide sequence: TGTGCCAGCAGCTTCAGCCGCTCTGGAAACACCATATATTTT. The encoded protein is CASSFSRSGNTIYF.

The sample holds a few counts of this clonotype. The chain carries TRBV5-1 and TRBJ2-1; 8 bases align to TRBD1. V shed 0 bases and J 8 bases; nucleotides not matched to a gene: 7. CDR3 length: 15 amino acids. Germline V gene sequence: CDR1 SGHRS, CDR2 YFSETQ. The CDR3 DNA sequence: TGCGCCAGCAGCTTGGGGGACAGGTTATTCGATGAGCAGTTCTTC. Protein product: CASSLGDRLFDEQFF.

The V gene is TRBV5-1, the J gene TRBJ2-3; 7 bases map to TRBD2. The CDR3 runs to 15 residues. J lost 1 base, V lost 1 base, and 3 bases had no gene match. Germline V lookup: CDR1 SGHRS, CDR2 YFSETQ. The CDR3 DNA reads TGCGCCAGCAGCTTGCGGGCGGGAGGCACAGATACGCAGTATTTT. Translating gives CASSLRAGGTDTQYF. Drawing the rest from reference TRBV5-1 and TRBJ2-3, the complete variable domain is KAGVTQTPRYLIKTRGQQVTLSCSPISGHRSVSWYQQTPGQGLQFLFEYFSETQRNKGNFPGRFSGRQFSNSRSEMNVSTLELGDSALYLCASSLRAGGTDTQYFGPGTRLTVL.

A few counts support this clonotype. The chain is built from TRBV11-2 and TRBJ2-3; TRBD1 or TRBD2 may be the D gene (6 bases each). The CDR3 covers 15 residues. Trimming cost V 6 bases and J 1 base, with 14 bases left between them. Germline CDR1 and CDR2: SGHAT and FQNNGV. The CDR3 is CASRGGWTGTDTQYF. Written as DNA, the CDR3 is TGTGCCAGCAGGGGAGGATGGACAGGCACAGATACGCAGTATTTT.